This T cell receptor beta chain came from a study of CD8 T cells in Susac syndrome. Whole-study context: At blood draw, Susac syndrome patients were therapy-naive, on corticosteroids, or on intravenous immunoglobulin alone.

Patients with Susac syndrome showed fulfilment of recently defined diagnostic criteria for definite or probable disease. TEMRA cells were enriched by FACS, while CD8+ and CD4+ T cells were obtained through a negative isolation that was performed magnetically. The V end was cut by 8 bases, the J end by 0 bases, with 22 bases between. The CDR3 loop spans 17 amino acids. Germline V lookup: CDR1 SEHNR, CDR2 FQNEAQ (reference sequence). An amount of RNA that ranged from roughly 0.5 to 1 ug was reverse transcribed with random hexamers. Amplification of TCR beta CDR3 spanned 54 Vbeta and 13 Jbeta via immunoSEQ multiplex PCR. TCRdb reprocessed the immunoSEQ multiplex PCR reads via MiXCR and lists one record per CDR3 protein. The sample lists some 130,000 distinct CDR3 sequences, 95% occurring once.

The TCR sequence derives from a human donor with Susac syndrome. The material sequenced was CD8+ T cells from PBMCs. The chain uses TRBV7-9 and TRBJ1-2; maybe TRBD1 (6 bases). The CDR3 DNA reads as TGTGCCAGCCTCATTCGGGACACGGATTTTGCTAACTATGGCTACACCTTC. It encodes CASLIRDTDFANYGYTF.